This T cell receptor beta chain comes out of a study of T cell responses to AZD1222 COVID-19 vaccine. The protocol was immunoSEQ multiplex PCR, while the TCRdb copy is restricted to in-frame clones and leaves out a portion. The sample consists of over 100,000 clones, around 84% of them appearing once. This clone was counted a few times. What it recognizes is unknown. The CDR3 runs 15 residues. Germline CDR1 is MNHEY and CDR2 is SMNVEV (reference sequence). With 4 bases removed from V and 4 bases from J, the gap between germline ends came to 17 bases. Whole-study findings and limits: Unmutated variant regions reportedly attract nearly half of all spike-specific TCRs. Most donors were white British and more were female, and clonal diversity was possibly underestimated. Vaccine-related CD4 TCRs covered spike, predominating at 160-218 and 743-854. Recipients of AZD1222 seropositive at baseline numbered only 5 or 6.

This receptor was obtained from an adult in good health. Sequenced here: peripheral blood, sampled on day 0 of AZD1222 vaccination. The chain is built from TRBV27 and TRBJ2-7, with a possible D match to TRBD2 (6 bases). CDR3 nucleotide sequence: TGTGCCAGCAGTTCCCCTCTGGCAGGGAGGTACGAGCAGTACTTC. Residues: CASSSPLAGRYEQYF.